The 9 T cell receptor beta chains listed next were all sequenced from one sample in a study of blood T cell repertoires in COVID-19. Libraries were prepared by immunoSEQ multiplex PCR; TCRdb keeps only in-frame clonotypes and omits some of them. The sample contains a few hundred thousand clones, roughly 90% of which appear only once. Material: PBMCs or T cells enriched from blood (not recorded which). These receptors all stem from a woman aged 25 to 39 who had recovered from COVID-19.

Only one count was recorded for this clone. The rearrangement joins TRBV3-1 (or the pseudogene TRBV3-2) to TRBJ2-3; 8 bases are a match to TRBD2. CDR3 length equals 16 residues. The ends lost 3 bases at V and 0 bases at J; junction bases unmatched: 5. Germline V gene sequence: CDR1 LGHDT, CDR2 YNNKEL (reference sequence). The CDR3 reads CASSHKRERSTDTQYF. In DNA form, the CDR3 reads TGTGCCAGCAGCCATAAGCGGGAGAGAAGCACAGATACGCAGTATTTT.

This chain links TRBV27 with TRBJ2-7, with 11 positions matching TRBD2. This CDR3 is built from 20 residues. CDR1 is MNHEY, CDR2 SMNVEV, per germline (reference sequence). The junction had 17 bases not matched to a gene; V was cut back by 4 bases and J by 0 bases. This chain's CDR3 is CASSSPWGTSGSPSSYEQYF. For the CDR3, the DNA is TGTGCCAGCAGTTCGCCTTGGGGAACTAGCGGGAGCCCCTCCTCCTACGAGCAGTACTTC.

The chain joins TRBV4-1 to TRBJ2-6; TRBD1 matches 8 bases. This CDR3 contains 18 residues. The germline CDR1 and CDR2 sequences are MGHRA and YSYEKL. Trimming took 0 bases from V and 3 from J; bases not matched to a gene: 7. The CDR3 is CASSQDWQGAGGANVLTF. In nucleotides, the CDR3 is TGCGCCAGCAGCCAAGATTGGCAGGGGGCGGGTGGGGCCAACGTCCTGACTTTC.

The J gene is TRBJ2-3, the V gene TRBV28, with 9 bases matching TRBD2. The CDR3 consists of 17 residues. Germline CDR1 MDHEN, CDR2 SYDVKM. Trimming cost V 3 bases and J 2 bases; bases outside gene matches: 9. CDR3 bases: TGTGCCAGCAGTTTCCTGGGGCTAGCGGGATACACAGATACGCAGTATTTT. Protein product: CASSFLGLAGYTDTQYF.

The chain joins TRBV10-3 to TRBJ1-4; a possible D gene is TRBD1 (6 bases). The CDR3 covers 13 residues. Germline V gives CDR1 ENHRY, CDR2 SYGVKD. Deletions cut 3 bases from V and 8 bases from J, with 10 bases between. The CDR3 loop is CAISDGGGEKLFF. The DNA of the CDR3 is TGTGCCATCAGTGATGGGGGGGGCGAAAAACTGTTTTTT.

The chain is built from TRBV19 and TRBJ2-1, with TRBD2 matching over 11 bases. The germline V gene has CDR1 LNHDA and CDR2 SQIVND (reference sequence). J was trimmed by 8 bases and V by 3 bases; bases with no gene match: 18. There are 19 residues in the CDR3. The CDR3 spells CASSISLHLTSGSVDEQFF. The CDR3 DNA reads as TGTGCCAGTAGTATCTCCCTACACCTCACTAGCGGGAGTGTGGATGAGCAGTTCTTC.

The chain links TRBV25-1 to TRBJ1-2, with a possible D match to TRBD1 (6 bases). Germline V lookup: CDR1 MGHDK, CDR2 SYGVNS. The CDR3 is 12 residues long. Trimming left V 8 bases short and J 7 bases short, with 14 bases between. CDR3 DNA: TGTGCCAGCGGGGGCCAGTCACTTGGCTACACCTTC. Amino acids: CASGGQSLGYTF.

This clone appeared once. V usage is TRBV20-1 and J usage is TRBJ1-1; D gene ambiguous. The CDR3 length is 12 residues. CDR1 and CDR2 from the germline V gene are DFQATT and SNEGSKA (reference sequence). Trimming took off 3 bases at V and 4 bases at J, with 9 bases between the two ends. The CDR3 loop is CSASPRGTEAFF. CDR3 DNA sequence: TGCAGTGCTAGTCCGCGGGGCACTGAAGCTTTCTTT.

For this clone: A much larger clone differs from this one at a single base, so this may be a read error. J is TRBJ1-1 and V is TRBV30, with 8 bases identical to TRBD1. The CDR3 is 13 residues long. Germline CDR1 is GTSNPN and CDR2 is SVGIG (reference sequence). V dropped 3 bases and J dropped 0; count of bases not matched to a gene: 0. The CDR3 sequence: CAWRDRVNTEAFF. CDR3 nucleotides: TGTGCCTGGAGGGACAGGGTGAACACTGAAGCTTTCTTT.